The clone carrying this T cell receptor (beta chain) was observed once. This sample was taken from a study of CD8 T cells in Susac syndrome. Reverse transcription used about 0.45 to 1 ug RNA and random hexamers. TCRdb reprocessed the immunoSEQ multiplex PCR reads with MiXCR, giving one entry per CDR3 protein. The repertoire holds 150,000 to 200,000 distinct CDR3 sequences, with approximately 94% as singletons. The CDR3 sequence is 14 residues long. CDR1 and CDR2 (germline): MRHNA, SNTAGT. V was cut by 0 bases and J by 0 bases, with 4 bases left in between. V gene TRBV6-4 combines with J gene TRBJ2-3; D not resolved. The receptor was derived from a human donor with multiple sclerosis. The sample comprised CD4+ T cells from PBMCs. The CDR3 DNA reads TGTGCCAGCAGTGACTCTAACAGCACAGATACGCAGTATTTT. This gives the protein CASSDSNSTDTQYF.